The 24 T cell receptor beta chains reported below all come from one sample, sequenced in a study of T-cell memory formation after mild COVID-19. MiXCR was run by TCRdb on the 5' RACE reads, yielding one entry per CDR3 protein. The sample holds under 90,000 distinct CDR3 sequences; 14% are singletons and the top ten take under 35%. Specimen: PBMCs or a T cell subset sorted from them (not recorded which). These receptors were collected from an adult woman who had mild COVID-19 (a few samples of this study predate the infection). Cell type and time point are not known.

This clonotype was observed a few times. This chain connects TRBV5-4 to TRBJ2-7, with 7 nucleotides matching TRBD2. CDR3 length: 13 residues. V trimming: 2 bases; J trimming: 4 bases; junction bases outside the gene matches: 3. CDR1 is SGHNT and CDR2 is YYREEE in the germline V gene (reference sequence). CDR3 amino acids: CASSFASGYEQYF. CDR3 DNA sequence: TGTGCCAGCAGCTTCGCTAGCGGTTACGAGCAGTACTTC. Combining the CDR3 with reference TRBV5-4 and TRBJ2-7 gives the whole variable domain ETGVTQSPTHLIKTRGQQVTLRCSSQSGHNTVSWYQQALGQGPQFIFQYYREEENGRGNFPPRFSGLQFPNYSSELNVNALELDDSALYLCASSFASGYEQYFGPGTRLTVT.

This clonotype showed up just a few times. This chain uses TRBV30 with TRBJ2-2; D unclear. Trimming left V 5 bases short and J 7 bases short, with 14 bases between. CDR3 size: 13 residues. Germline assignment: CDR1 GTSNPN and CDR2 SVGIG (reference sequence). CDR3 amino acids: CAWHPFSGGELFF. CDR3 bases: TGTGCCTGGCACCCGTTTTCCGGCGGGGAGCTGTTTTTT.

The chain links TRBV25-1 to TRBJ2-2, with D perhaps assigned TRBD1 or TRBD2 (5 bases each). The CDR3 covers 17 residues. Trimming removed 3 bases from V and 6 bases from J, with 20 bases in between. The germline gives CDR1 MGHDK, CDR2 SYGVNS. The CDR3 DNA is TGTGCCAGCAGTGAGGGGGATGTCGCCCGGTTTGCCGGGGAGCTGTTTTTT. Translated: CASSEGDVARFAGELFF. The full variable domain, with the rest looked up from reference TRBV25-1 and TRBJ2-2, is EADIYQTPRYLVIGTGKKITLECSQTMGHDKMYWYQQDPGMELHLIHYSYGVNSTEKGDLSSESTVSRIRTEHFPLTLESARPSHTSQYLCASSEGDVARFAGELFFGEGSRLTVL.

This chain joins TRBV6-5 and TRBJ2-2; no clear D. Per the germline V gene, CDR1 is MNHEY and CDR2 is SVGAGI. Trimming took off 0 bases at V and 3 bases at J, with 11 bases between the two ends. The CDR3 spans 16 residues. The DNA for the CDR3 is TGTGCCAGCAGTTACTCGCCCGCAGAGGACACCGGGGAGCTGTTTTTT. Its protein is CASSYSPAEDTGELFF.

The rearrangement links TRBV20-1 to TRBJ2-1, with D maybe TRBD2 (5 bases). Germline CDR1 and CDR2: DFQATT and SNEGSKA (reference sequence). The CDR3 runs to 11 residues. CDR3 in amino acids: CSGLFYNEQFF. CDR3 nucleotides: TGCTCCGGACTCTTCTACAATGAGCAGTTCTTC.

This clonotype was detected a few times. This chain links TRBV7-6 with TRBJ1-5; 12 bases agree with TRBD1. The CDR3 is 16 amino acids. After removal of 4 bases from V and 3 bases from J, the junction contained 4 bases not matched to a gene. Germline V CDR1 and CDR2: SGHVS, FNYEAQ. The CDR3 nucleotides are TGTGCCAGCAGCTCCGGGACAGGGGGCTCCAATCAGCCCCAGCATTTT. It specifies CASSSGTGGSNQPQHF.

In DNA, the CDR3 is TGTGCCAGCAGTTTTCAGGGTTCGAACACTGAAGCTTTCTTT. Protein product: CASSFQGSNTEAFF. This chain uses TRBV12-3 or TRBV12-4 with TRBJ1-1; maybe TRBD1 (5 bases). The V gene lost 3 bases and the J gene lost 1 base, with 9 bases spanning the gap. The CDR3 totals 14 residues.

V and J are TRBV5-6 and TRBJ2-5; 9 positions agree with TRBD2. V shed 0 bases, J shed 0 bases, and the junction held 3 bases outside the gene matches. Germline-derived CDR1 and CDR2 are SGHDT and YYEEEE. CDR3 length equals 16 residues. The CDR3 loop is CASSLGLAGNQETQYF. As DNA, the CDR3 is TGTGCCAGCAGCTTGGGGCTAGCGGGAAACCAAGAGACCCAGTACTTC.

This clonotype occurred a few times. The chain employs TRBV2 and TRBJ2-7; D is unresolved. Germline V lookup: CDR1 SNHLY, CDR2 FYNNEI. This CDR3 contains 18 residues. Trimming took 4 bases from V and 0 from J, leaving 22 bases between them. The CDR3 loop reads CASSVQNWVGLLSYEQYF. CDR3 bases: TGTGCCAGCAGTGTACAAAATTGGGTAGGCCTCCTCTCCTACGAGCAGTACTTC. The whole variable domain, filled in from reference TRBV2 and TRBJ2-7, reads EPEVTQTPSHQVTQMGQEVILRCVPISNHLYFYWYRQILGQKVEFLVSFYNNEISEKSEIFDDQFSVERPDGSNFTLKIRSTKLEDSAMYFCASSVQNWVGLLSYEQYFGPGTRLTVT.

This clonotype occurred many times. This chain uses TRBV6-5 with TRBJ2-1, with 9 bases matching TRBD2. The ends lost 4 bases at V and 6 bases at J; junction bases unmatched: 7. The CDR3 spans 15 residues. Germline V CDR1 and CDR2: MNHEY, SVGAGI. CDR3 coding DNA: TGTGCCAGCAGTTCAACGGGACTAGCATTCAATGAGCAGTTCTTC. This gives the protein CASSSTGLAFNEQFF.

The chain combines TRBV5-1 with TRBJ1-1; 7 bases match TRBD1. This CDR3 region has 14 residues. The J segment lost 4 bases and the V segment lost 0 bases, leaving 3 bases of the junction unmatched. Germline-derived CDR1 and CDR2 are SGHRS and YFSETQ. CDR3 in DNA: TGCGCCAGCAGCTTGGACCAGGGGGGCACTGAAGCTTTCTTT. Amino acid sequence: CASSLDQGGTEAFF.

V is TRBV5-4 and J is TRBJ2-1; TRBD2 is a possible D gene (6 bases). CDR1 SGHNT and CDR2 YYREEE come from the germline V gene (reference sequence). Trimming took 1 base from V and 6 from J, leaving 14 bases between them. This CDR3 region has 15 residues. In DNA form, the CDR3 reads TGTGCCAGCAGCTTGTGGGGGGAGGTTGGCAATGAGCAGTTCTTC. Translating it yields CASSLWGEVGNEQFF.

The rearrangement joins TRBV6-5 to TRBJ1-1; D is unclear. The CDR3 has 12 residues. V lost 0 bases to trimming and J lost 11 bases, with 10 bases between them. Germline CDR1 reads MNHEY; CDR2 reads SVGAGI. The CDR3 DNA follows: TGTGCCAGCAGTTACTCCGCCGGTGAGGCTTTCTTT. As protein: CASSYSAGEAFF.

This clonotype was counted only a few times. The CDR3 protein is CASSEQDSVTGELFF. The CDR3 bases are TGTGCCAGCAGTGAACAGGATTCGGTCACCGGGGAGCTGTTTTTT. The chain is built from TRBV2 and TRBJ2-2; no firm D call. V was pared by 2 bases and J by 4 bases, with 11 bases between. Germline-derived CDR1 and CDR2 are SNHLY and FYNNEI. This CDR3 is 15 amino acids long.

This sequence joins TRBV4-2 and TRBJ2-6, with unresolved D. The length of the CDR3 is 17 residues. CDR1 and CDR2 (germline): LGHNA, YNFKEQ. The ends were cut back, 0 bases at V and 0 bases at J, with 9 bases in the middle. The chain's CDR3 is CASSQEGPSSGANVLTF. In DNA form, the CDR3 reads TGTGCCAGCAGCCAAGAAGGCCCCTCCTCTGGGGCCAACGTCCTGACTTTC.

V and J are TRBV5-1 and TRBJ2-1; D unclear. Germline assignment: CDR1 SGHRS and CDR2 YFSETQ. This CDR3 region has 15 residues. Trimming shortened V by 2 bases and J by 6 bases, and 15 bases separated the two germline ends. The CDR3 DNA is TGCGCCAGCAGCTTAGAGCCACGAAATCTCAATGAGCAGTTCTTC. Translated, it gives CASSLEPRNLNEQFF. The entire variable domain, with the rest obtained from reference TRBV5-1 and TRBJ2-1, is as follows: KAGVTQTPRYLIKTRGQQVTLSCSPISGHRSVSWYQQTPGQGLQFLFEYFSETQRNKGNFPGRFSGRQFSNSRSEMNVSTLELGDSALYLCASSLEPRNLNEQFFGPGTRLTVL.

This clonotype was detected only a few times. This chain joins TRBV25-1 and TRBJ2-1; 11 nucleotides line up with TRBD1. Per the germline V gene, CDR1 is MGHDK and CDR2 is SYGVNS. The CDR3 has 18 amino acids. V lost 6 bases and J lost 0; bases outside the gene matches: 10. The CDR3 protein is CASSAGTGGKSSYNEQFF. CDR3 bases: TGTGCCAGCAGCGCAGGGACAGGGGGAAAGAGCTCCTACAATGAGCAGTTCTTC.

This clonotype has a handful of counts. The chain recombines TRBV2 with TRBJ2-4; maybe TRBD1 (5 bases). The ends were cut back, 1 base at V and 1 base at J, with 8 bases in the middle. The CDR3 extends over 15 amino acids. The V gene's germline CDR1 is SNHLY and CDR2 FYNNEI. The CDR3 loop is CASSEGRQAKNIQYF. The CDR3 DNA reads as TGTGCCAGCAGTGAAGGGCGACAGGCCAAAAACATTCAGTACTTC. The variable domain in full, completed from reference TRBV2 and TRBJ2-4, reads EPEVTQTPSHQVTQMGQEVILRCVPISNHLYFYWYRQILGQKVEFLVSFYNNEISEKSEIFDDQFSVERPDGSNFTLKIRSTKLEDSAMYFCASSEGRQAKNIQYFGAGTRLSVL.

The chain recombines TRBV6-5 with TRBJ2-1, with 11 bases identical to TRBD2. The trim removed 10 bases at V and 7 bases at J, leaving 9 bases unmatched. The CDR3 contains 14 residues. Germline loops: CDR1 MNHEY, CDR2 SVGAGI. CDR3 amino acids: CATKTGTSGNEQFF. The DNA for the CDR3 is TGTGCCACCAAAACCGGGACTAGCGGAAATGAGCAGTTCTTC.

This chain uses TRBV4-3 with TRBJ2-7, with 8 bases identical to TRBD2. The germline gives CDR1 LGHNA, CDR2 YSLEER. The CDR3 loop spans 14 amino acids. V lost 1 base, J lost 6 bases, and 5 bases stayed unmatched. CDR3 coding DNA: TGCGCCAGCAGCCAAGGTCTAGCGGGCAGCGAGCAGTACTTC. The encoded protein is CASSQGLAGSEQYF.

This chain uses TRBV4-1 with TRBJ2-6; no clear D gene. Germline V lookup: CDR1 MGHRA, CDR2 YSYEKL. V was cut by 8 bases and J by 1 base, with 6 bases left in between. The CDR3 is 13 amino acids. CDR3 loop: CASGISGANVLTF. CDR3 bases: TGCGCCAGCGGAATATCTGGGGCCAACGTCCTGACTTTC.

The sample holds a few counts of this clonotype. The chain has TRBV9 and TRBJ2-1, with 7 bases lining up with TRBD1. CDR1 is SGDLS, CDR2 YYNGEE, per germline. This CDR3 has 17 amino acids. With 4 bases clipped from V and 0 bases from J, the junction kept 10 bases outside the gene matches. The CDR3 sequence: CASSHSGTESSYNEQFF. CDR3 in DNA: TGTGCCAGCAGCCACTCCGGGACAGAGAGCTCCTACAATGAGCAGTTCTTC. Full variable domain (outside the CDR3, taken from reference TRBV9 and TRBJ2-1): DSGVTQTPKHLITATGQRVTLRCSPRSGDLSVYWYQQSLDQGLQFLIQYYNGEERAKGNILERFSAQQFPDLHSELNLSSLELGDSALYFCASSHSGTESSYNEQFFGPGTRLTVL.

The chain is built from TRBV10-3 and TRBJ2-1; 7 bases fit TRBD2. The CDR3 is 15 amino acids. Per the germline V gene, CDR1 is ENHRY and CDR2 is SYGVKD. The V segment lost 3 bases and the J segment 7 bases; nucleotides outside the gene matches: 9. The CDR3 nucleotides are TGTGCCATCAGTGATATCGGGAGGTTGTTGAATGAGCAGTTCTTC. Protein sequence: CAISDIGRLLNEQFF.

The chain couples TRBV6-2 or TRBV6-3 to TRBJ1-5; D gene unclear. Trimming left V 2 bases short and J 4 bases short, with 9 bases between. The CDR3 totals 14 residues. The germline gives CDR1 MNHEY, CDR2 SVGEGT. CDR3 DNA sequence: TGTGCCAGCAGTTACATAGGAGGTAATCAGCCCCAGCATTTT. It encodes CASSYIGGNQPQHF.